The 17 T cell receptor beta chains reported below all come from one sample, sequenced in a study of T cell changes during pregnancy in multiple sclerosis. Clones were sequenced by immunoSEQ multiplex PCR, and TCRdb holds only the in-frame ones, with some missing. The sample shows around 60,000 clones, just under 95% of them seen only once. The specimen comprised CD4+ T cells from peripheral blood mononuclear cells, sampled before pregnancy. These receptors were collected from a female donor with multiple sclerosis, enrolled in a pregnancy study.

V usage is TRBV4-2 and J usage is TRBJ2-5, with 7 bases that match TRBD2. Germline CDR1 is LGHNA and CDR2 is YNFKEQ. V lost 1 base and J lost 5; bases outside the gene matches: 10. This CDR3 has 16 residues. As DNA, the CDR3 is TGTGCCAGCAGCCAAGTAGGGTCCGCGGGAGAGGAGACCCAGTACTTC. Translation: CASSQVGSAGEETQYF.

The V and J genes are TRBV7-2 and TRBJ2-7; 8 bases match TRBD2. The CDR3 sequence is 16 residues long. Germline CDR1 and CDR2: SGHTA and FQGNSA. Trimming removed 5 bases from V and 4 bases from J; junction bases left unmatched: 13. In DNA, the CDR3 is TGTGCCAGCAGCCTAACGGCGGGAGGAGGGTGGTACGAGCAGTACTTC. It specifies CASSLTAGGGWYEQYF. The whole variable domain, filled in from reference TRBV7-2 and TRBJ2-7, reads GAGVSQSPSNKVTEKGKDVELRCDPISGHTALYWYRQSLGQGLEFLIYFQGNSAPDKSGLPSDRFSAERTGGSVSTLTIQRTQQEDSAVYLCASSLTAGGGWYEQYFGPGTRLTVT.

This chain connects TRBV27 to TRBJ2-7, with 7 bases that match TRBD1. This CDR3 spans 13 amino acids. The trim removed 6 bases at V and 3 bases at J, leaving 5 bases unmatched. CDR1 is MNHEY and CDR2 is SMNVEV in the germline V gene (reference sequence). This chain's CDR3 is CASRGTEHYEQYF. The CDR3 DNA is TGTGCCAGCAGAGGGACAGAACACTACGAGCAGTACTTC.

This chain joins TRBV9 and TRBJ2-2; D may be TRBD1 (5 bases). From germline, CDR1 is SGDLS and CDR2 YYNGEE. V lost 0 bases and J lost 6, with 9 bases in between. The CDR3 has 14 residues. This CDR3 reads CASSVVRVAGELFF. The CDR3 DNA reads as TGTGCCAGCAGCGTAGTCAGGGTGGCCGGGGAGCTGTTTTTT. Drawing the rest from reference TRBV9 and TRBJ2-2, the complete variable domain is DSGVTQTPKHLITATGQRVTLRCSPRSGDLSVYWYQQSLDQGLQFLIQYYNGEERAKGNILERFSAQQFPDLHSELNLSSLELGDSALYFCASSVVRVAGELFFGEGSRLTVL.

The DNA for the CDR3 is TGTGCCAGTAGTATAGGACAGGACGGCCAGCCCCAGCATTTT. Translated: CASSIGQDGQPQHF. The chain links TRBV19 to TRBJ1-5; weak D call: TRBD1 (6 bases). V gave up 1 base and J gave up 7 bases, with 11 bases separating them. CDR1 and CDR2 (germline): LNHDA, SQIVND (reference sequence). The length of the CDR3 is 14 residues.

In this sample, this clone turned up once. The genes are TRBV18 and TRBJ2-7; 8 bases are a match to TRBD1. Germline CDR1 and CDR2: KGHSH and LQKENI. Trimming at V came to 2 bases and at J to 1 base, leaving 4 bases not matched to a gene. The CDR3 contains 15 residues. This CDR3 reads CASSPYQGASYEQYF. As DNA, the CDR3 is TGTGCCAGCTCACCATATCAGGGGGCGTCCTACGAGCAGTACTTC.

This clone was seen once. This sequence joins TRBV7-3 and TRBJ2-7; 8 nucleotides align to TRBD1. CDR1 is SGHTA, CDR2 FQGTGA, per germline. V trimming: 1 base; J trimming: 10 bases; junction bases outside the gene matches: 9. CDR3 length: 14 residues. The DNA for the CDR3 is TGTGCCAGCAGCTTAAGTGGGACAGGAGCTTCTCAGTACTTC. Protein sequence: CASSLSGTGASQYF.

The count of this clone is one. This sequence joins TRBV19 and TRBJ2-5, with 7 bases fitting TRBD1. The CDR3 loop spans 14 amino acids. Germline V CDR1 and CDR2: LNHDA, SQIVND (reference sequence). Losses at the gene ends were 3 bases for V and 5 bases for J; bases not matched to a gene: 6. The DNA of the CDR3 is TGTGCCAGTAGTATGTTAGGGGGCGGGGAGACCCAGTACTTC. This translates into CASSMLGGGETQYF.

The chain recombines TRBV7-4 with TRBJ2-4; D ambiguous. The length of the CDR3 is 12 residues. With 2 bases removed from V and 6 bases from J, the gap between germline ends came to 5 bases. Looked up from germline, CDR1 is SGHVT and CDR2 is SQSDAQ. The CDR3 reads CASSLLVNIQYF. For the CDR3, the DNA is TGTGCCAGCAGCTTACTCGTAAACATTCAGTACTTC.

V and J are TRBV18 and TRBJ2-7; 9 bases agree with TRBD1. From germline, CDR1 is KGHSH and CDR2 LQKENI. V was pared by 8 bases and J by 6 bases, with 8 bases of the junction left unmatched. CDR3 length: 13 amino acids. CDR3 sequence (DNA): TGTGCCAGCCGGGACAGGGCTATCGGCGAGCAGTACTTC. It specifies CASRDRAIGEQYF.

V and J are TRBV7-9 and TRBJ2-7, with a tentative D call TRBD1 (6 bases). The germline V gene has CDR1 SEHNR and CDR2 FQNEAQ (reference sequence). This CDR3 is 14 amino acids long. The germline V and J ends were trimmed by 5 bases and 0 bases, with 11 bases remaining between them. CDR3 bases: TGTGCCAGCAGCCTAAGGGACACCTCCTACGAGCAGTACTTC. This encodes CASSLRDTSYEQYF.

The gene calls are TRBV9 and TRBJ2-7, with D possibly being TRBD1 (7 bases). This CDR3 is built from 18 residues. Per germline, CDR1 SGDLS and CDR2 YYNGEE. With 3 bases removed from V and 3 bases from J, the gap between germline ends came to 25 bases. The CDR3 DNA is TGTGCCAGCAGCGCAAGGAGGGGGCAGGGGGTCCATTACTACGAGCAGTACTTC. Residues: CASSARRGQGVHYYEQYF.

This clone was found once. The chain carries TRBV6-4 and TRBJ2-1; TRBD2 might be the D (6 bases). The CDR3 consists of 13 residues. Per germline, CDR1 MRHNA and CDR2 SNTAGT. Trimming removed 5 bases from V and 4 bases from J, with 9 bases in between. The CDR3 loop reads CASSRDFYNEQFF. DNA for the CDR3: TGTGCCAGCAGTCGGGACTTTTACAATGAGCAGTTCTTC.

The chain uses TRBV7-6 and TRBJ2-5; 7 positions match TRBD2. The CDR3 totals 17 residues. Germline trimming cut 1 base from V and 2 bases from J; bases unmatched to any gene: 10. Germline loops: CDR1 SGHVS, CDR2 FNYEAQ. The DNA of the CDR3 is TGTGCCAGCAGCTTAGGCGTCGGGAGGCGAACACAAGAGACCCAGTACTTC. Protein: CASSLGVGRRTQETQYF.

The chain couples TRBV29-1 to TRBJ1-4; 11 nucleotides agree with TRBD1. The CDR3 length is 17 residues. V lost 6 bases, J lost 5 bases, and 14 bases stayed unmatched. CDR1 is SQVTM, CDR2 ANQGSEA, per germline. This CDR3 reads CSVLKRTGGAGNEKLFF. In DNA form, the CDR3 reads TGCAGCGTCTTAAAGCGGACAGGGGGCGCGGGAAATGAAAAACTGTTTTTT.

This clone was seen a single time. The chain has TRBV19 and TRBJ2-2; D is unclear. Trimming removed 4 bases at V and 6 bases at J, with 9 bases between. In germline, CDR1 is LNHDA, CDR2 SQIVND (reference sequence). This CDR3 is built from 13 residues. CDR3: CASSTLLSGELFF. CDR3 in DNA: TGTGCCAGTAGTACCCTTCTCTCCGGGGAGCTGTTTTTT.

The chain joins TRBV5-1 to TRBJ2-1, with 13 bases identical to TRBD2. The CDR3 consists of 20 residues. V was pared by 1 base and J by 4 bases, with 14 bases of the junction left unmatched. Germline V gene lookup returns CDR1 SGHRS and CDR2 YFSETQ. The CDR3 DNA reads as TGCGCCAGCAGCTTGATGGCAGGGGGGACTAGCGGGGCGATTTACAATGAGCAGTTCTTC. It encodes CASSLMAGGTSGAIYNEQFF.